A selection of T cell receptor beta chains follows, all from one sample in a study of blood T cells in healthy people across ages. TCRdb called the 5' RACE reads again in MiXCR, with one record for every CDR3 protein. The table shows 700,000 to 800,000 distinct CDR3 sequences, with roughly 45% occurring only once. Material: blood. The receptors derive from an older woman in good health. The CDR3 runs from the conserved cysteine through the conserved F or W. A D gene is named only where the DNA matches it firmly. Expanded clones get a size class; other rows say once, few or many, or leave the size out.

TRBJ1-5 TRBD1 NA 16 TRBV12-3/TRBV12-4 CASSLSLDRGSQPQHF TGTGCCAGCAGCCTCTCACTTGACAGGGGTTCTCAGCCCCAGCATTTT
TRBJ1-2 NA NA 16 TRBV6-6 CASGPGTEFLNYGYTF TGTGCCAGCGGCCCCGGGACTGAGTTTTTAAACTATGGCTACACCTTC
TRBJ1-2 NA few 13 TRBV27 CASSPGNHRGYTF TGTGCCAGCAGTCCGGGCAACCATAGGGGCTACACCTTC
TRBJ2-3 NA NA 14 TRBV24-1 CATAGGSRTDTQYF TGTGCCACCGCAGGGGGGTCGCGCACAGATACGCAGTATTTT
TRBJ1-1 TRBD1 few 14 TRBV20-1 CSAGDRGRFTEAFF TGCAGTGCAGGGGACAGGGGGCGGTTCACTGAAGCTTTCTTT
TRBJ2-3 TRBD2 once 18 TRBV27 CASSSRGLAGEGVDTQYF TGTGCCAGCAGTTCGAGGGGACTAGCGGGAGAGGGGGTAGATACGCAGTATTTT
TRBJ2-5 TRBD1 NA 14 TRBV2 CASSQDRVEETQYF TGTGCCAGCAGCCAAGACAGGGTGGAAGAGACCCAGTACTTC
TRBJ2-7 TRBD1 few 14 TRBV9 CASSETGGEYEQYF TGTGCCAGCAGCGAGACAGGGGGCGAATACGAGCAGTACTTC
TRBJ2-7 TRBD1 NA 15 TRBV6-5 CASSSTGTGCYEQYF TGTGCCAGCAGCTCAACCGGGACAGGGTGCTACGAGCAGTACTTC
TRBJ2-7 TRBD2 NA 18 TRBV14 CASSSLDLGLAGVYEQYF TGTGCCAGCAGCTCCCTGGACCTTGGACTAGCGGGAGTCTACGAGCAGTACTTC
TRBJ2-1 TRBD2 few 15 TRBV6-2/TRBV6-3 CASSDTSGSWDEQFF TGTGCCAGCAGTGACACTAGCGGGAGTTGGGATGAGCAGTTCTTC
TRBJ2-5 NA once 13 TRBV7-8 CASSLVVQETLYF TGTGCCAGCAGCTTAGTCGTCCAAGAGACCCTGTACTTC
TRBJ2-1 TRBD2 NA 15 TRBV7-3 CASSVTSEPYNEQFF TGTGCCAGCAGCGTGACTAGCGAACCCTACAATGAGCAGTTCTTC
TRBJ2-7 TRBD2 few 16 TRBV18 CASSPPDGSGVYEQYF TGTGCCAGCTCACCACCGGATGGTAGCGGGGTGTACGAGCAGTACTTC
TRBJ2-7 NA NA 12 TRBV6-6 CASSPRRHEQYF TGTGCCAGCAGTCCTCGACGCCACGAGCAGTACTTC
TRBJ2-3 TRBD2 NA 16 TRBV12-3/TRBV12-4 CASSPGTSGGEDMQYF TGTGCCAGCAGTCCCGGGACTAGCGGGGGGGAAGATATGCAATATTTT
TRBJ2-3 NA few 13 TRBV4-2 CASSQDVTDTQYF TGTGCCAGCAGCCAAGACGTAACAGATACGCAGTATTTT
TRBJ2-3 TRBD2 NA 18 TRBV3-1 CASSQVRSSGGTTDTQYF TGTGCCAGCAGCCAAGTTAGGTCTAGCGGGGGGACCACAGATACGCAGTATTTT
TRBJ2-3 TRBD2 once 18 TRBV7-2 CASSSKAGRGSSTDTQYF TGTGCCAGCAGCTCCAAAGCGGGGCGCGGGAGTTCCACAGATACGCAGTATTTT
TRBJ2-7 NA few 13 TRBV20-1 CSAPKGTLYEQYF TGCAGTGCCCCTAAGGGGACACTCTACGAGCAGTACTTC
TRBJ1-6 TRBD1 NA 14 TRBV10-3 CAISDGPGQGIFHF TGTGCCATCAGTGATGGACCGGGACAGGGTATCTTCCACTTT
TRBJ2-7 TRBD2 NA 15 TRBV28 CASSVFTRERYEQYF TGTGCCAGCAGTGTCTTTACGCGGGAGAGGTACGAGCAGTACTTC
TRBJ2-7 NA few 15 TRBV21-1 CASSKGHTNQYEQYF TGTGCCAGCAGCAAAGGTCACACGAACCAGTACGAGCAGTACTTC
TRBJ2-3 NA NA 15 TRBV7-3 CASSSTLRGADTQYF TGTGCCAGCAGCTCAACTCTACGGGGAGCAGATACGCAGTATTTT
TRBJ2-5 NA NA 14 TRBV4-1 CASSQEPGRETQYF TGCGCCAGCAGCCAAGAGCCAGGGAGGGAGACCCAGTACTTC
TRBJ2-7 NA few 13 TRBV20-1 CSANFQGMAEQYF TGCAGTGCTAATTTTCAGGGGATGGCCGAGCAGTACTTC
TRBJ2-5 TRBD2 NA 15 TRBV3-1 CASRHERGGSETQYF TGTGCCAGCAGGCACGAGCGGGGGGGCAGTGAGACCCAGTACTTC
TRBJ2-4 NA NA 15 TRBV20-1 CSARGLGGAKNIQYF TGCAGTGCTCGGGGGCTAGGGGGGGCCAAAAACATTCAGTACTTC
TRBJ2-2 NA NA 15 TRBV4-3 CASSQDEGAPGELFF TGCGCCAGCAGCCAAGACGAAGGGGCTCCCGGGGAGCTGTTTTTT
TRBJ2-3 TRBD2 NA 16 TRBV13 CASSSLAGALTDTQYF TGTGCCAGCAGCTCCTTAGCGGGGGCCCTCACAGATACGCAGTATTTT
TRBJ2-5 NA NA 16 TRBV5-8 CASSLGVWGEQETQYF TGTGCCAGCAGCTTGGGAGTCTGGGGGGAACAAGAGACCCAGTACTTC
TRBJ2-3 TRBD2 few 16 TRBV6-1 CASSETTGGTTDTQYF TGTGCCAGCAGTGAAACTACGGGGGGGACCACAGATACGCAGTATTTT
TRBJ2-1 TRBD1 NA 14 TRBV25-1 CASRELRGQDEQFF TGTGCCAGCAGGGAGCTCAGGGGGCAGGATGAGCAGTTCTTC
TRBJ1-6 NA NA 15 TRBV6-6 CASSYETVYNSPLHF TGTGCCAGCAGTTACGAGACAGTTTATAATTCACCCCTCCACTTT
TRBJ2-1 NA few 14 TRBV5-1 CASKEAGSYNEQFF TGCGCCAGCAAAGAGGCAGGCTCCTACAATGAGCAGTTCTTC
TRBJ1-5 NA NA 15 TRBV20-1 CSARPGSGGNQPQHF TGCAGTGCTAGACCCGGGTCAGGGGGCAATCAGCCCCAGCATTTT
TRBJ2-1 NA NA 15 TRBV7-3 CASSPARQLYNEQFF TGTGCCAGCAGCCCCGCCCGGCAGCTTTACAATGAGCAGTTCTTC
TRBJ2-7 NA few 14 TRBV6-1 CASALGGTPYEQYF TGTGCCAGCGCCCTTGGGGGGACCCCCTACGAGCAGTACTTC
TRBJ2-1 TRBD2 few 15 TRBV7-3 CASSLASGAHNEQFF TGTGCCAGCAGCTTAGCTAGCGGGGCTCACAATGAGCAGTTCTTC
TRBJ2-3 NA NA 14 TRBV7-2 CASSLQRGDATQYF TGTGCCAGCAGCTTACAGAGGGGGGACGCCACGCAGTATTTT
TRBJ2-6 NA NA 13 TRBV20-1 CSASNTGANVLTF TGCAGTGCTAGTAATACTGGGGCCAACGTCCTGACTTTC
TRBJ2-3 TRBD1 few 15 TRBV7-2 CASNFWDRGSDTQYF TGTGCCAGCAACTTCTGGGACAGGGGATCAGATACGCAGTATTTT
TRBJ2-3 NA NA 13 TRBV7-2 CASSSGIGDTQYF TGTGCCAGCAGCTCTGGGATTGGGGATACGCAGTATTTT
TRBJ2-1 TRBD2 many 15 TRBV12-3/TRBV12-4 CASSLLAGSYNEQFF TGTGCCAGCAGCCTGTTAGCGGGGTCCTACAATGAGCAGTTCTTC
TRBJ2-1 NA few 15 TRBV28 CASSHQGLIYNEQFF TGTGCCAGCAGTCATCAGGGACTTATCTACAATGAGCAGTTCTTC
TRBJ2-5 NA NA 15 TRBV5-1 CASSPGGGRWETQYF TGCGCCAGCAGCCCCGGCGGAGGGCGGTGGGAGACCCAGTACTTC
TRBJ2-1 NA few 15 TRBV5-1 CASSLVGVGAREQFF TGCGCCAGCAGCTTGGTAGGGGTCGGGGCCCGGGAGCAGTTCTTC
TRBJ2-2 NA NA 15 TRBV7-3 CASSRGGSGTGELFF TGTGCCAGCAGCCGTGGGGGGAGTGGCACCGGGGAGCTGTTTTTT
TRBJ2-5 TRBD2 NA 13 TRBV7-3 CASSRTSDGGQYF TGTGCCAGCAGCAGGACATCGGACGGGGGGCAGTACTTC
TRBJ2-3 TRBD2 many 16 TRBV29-1 CSVSRTSGPSTDTQYF TGCAGCGTGAGCCGTACTAGCGGGCCTAGCACAGATACGCAGTATTTT
TRBJ2-5 TRBD2 few 13 TRBV20-1 CSAQIAGKETQYF TGCAGTGCTCAGATAGCGGGGAAAGAGACCCAGTACTTC
TRBJ1-1 TRBD1 NA 13 TRBV20-1 CSAAGQGSTEAFF TGCAGTGCTGCGGGACAGGGGTCAACTGAAGCTTTCTTT
TRBJ2-1 NA NA 14 TRBV12-3/TRBV12-4 CASILRLGYNEQFF TGTGCCAGCATCCTAAGACTAGGCTACAATGAGCAGTTCTTC
TRBJ1-5 NA NA 15 TRBV2 CASSGAGAGHQPQHF TGTGCCAGCAGTGGTGCAGGGGCGGGACATCAGCCCCAGCATTTT
TRBJ1-6 NA NA 15 TRBV12-3/TRBV12-4 CASTPNTGTSSPLHF TGTGCCAGCACCCCAAACACAGGGACGAGTTCACCCCTCCACTTT
TRBJ2-2 NA NA 13 TRBV20-1 CSARAQGRGELFF TGCAGTGCTAGAGCTCAGGGGCGCGGGGAGCTGTTTTTT
TRBJ2-1 TRBD2 NA 14 TRBV4-3 CASNQDRAGGKQFF TGCGCCAGCAACCAAGATCGAGCGGGAGGGAAACAGTTCTTC
TRBJ2-1 NA NA 16 TRBV20-1 CSARDPGGASWNEQFF TGCAGTGCTCGCGACCCTGGAGGGGCCTCTTGGAATGAGCAGTTCTTC
TRBJ1-2 NA NA 14 TRBV12-3/TRBV12-4 CASRAGMAGGGYTF TGTGCCAGCAGGGCCGGGATGGCCGGGGGCGGCTACACCTTC
TRBJ2-3 TRBD2 few 15 TRBV28 CASIPLAGPTDTQYF TGTGCCAGCATTCCCCTAGCGGGTCCCACAGATACGCAGTATTTT